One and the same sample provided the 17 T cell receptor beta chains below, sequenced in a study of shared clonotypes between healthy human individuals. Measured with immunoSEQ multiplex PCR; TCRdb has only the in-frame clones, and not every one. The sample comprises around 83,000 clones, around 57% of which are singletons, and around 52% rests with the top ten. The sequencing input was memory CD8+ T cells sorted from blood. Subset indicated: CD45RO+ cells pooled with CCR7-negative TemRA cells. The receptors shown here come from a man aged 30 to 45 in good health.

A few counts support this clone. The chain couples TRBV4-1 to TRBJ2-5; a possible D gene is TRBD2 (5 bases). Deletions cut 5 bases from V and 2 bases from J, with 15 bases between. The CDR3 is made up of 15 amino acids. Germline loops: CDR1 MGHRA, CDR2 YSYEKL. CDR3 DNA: TGCGCCAGCAGCGGTACCGGGGATGGGCAAGAGACCCAGTACTTC. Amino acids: CASSGTGDGQETQYF.

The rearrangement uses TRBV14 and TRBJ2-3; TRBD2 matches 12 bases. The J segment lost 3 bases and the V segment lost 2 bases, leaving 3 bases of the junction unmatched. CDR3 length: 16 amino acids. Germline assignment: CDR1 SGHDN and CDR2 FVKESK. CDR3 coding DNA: TGTGCCAGCAGCCAACTAGCGGGAGGGTCTACAGATACGCAGTATTTT. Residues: CASSQLAGGSTDTQYF.

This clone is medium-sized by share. CDR3 sequence: CASSLAGQGYYEQYF. The CDR3 DNA follows: TGTGCCAGCAGCTTAGCCGGACAGGGGTACTACGAGCAGTACTTC. The rearrangement uses TRBV13 and TRBJ2-7, with 9 bases aligning to TRBD1. CDR1 PRHDT and CDR2 FYEKMQ come from the germline V gene (reference sequence). V lost 1 base and J lost 3; bases outside the gene matches: 4. This CDR3 has 15 amino acids.

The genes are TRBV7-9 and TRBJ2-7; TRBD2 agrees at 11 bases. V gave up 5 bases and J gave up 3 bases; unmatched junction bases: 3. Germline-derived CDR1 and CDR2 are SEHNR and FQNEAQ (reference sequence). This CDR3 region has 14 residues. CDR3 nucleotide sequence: TGTGCCAGCAGCCCCCTAGCGGGAGGCTACGAGCAGTACTTC. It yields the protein CASSPLAGGYEQYF.

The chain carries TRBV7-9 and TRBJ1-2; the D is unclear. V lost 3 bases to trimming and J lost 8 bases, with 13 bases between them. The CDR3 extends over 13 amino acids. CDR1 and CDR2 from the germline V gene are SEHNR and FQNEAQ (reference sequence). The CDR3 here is CASSFLTSRGYTF. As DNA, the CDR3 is TGTGCCAGCAGCTTCCTGACATCGCGAGGCTACACCTTC.

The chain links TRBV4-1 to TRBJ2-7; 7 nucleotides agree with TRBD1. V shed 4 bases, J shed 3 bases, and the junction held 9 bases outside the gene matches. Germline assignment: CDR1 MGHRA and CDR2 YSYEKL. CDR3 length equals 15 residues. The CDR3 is CASSPRQGERYEQYF. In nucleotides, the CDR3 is TGCGCCAGCAGCCCTCGACAGGGAGAACGCTACGAGCAGTACTTC.

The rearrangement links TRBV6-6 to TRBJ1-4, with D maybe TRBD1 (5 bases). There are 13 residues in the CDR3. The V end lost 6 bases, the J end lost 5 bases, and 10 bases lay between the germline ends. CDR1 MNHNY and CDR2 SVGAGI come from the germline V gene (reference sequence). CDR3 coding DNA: TGTGCCAGCAGCCCCTGGGGGAATGAAAAACTGTTTTTT. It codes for CASSPWGNEKLFF.

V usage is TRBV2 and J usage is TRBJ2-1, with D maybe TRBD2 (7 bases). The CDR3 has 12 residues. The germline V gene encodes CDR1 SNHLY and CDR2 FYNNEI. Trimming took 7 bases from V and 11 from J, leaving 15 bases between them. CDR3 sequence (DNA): TGTGCCAGCATTGGGGGGGCCACGCAGCAGTTCTTC. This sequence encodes CASIGGATQQFF.

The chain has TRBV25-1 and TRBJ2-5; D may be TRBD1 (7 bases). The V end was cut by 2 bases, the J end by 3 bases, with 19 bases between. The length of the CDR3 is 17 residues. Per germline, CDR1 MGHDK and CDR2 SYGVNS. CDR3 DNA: TGTGCCAGCAGTGAACGGGGGACAGTACATAGCGAAGAGACCCAGTACTTC. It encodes CASSERGTVHSEETQYF.

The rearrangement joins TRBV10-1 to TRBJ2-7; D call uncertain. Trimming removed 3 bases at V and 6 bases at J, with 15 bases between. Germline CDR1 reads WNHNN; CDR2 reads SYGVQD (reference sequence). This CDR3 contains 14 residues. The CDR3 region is CASSDSFLASEQYF. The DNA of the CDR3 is TGCGCCAGCAGTGACTCGTTCTTGGCCAGCGAGCAGTACTTC.

CDR3 protein: CASHLSRKTYGYTF. DNA for the CDR3: TGTGCCAGCCACCTTTCAAGAAAGACCTATGGCTACACCTTC. This sequence joins TRBV9 and TRBJ1-2; unclear D gene. CDR1 is SGDLS, CDR2 YYNGEE, per germline. The ends were cut back, 7 bases at V and 4 bases at J, with 17 bases in the middle. This CDR3 comprises 14 residues.

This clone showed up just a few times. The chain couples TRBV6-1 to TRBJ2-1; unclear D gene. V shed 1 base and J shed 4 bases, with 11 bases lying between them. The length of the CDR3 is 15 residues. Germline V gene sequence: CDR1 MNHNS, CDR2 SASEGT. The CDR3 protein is CASSEGADPYNEQFF. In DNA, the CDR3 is TGTGCCAGCAGTGAAGGGGCAGATCCATACAATGAGCAGTTCTTC.

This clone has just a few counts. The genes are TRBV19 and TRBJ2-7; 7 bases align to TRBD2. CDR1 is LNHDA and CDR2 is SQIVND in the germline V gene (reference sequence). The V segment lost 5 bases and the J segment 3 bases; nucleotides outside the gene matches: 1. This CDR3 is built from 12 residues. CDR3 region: CASSREDYEQYF. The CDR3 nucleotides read TGTGCCAGTAGTCGGGAGGACTACGAGCAGTACTTC.

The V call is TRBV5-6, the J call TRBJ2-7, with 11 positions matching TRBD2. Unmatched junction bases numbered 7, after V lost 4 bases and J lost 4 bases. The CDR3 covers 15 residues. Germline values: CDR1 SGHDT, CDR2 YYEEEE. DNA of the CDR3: TGTGCCAGCAGCCGGCCGGGACTAGCGGTATACGAGCAGTACTTC. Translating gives CASSRPGLAVYEQYF.

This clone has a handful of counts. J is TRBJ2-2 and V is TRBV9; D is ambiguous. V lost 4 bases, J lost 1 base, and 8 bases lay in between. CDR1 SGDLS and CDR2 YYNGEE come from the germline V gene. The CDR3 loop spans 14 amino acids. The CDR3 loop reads CASSSDGNTGELFF. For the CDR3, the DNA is TGTGCCAGCAGCTCGGACGGGAACACCGGGGAGCTGTTTTTT.

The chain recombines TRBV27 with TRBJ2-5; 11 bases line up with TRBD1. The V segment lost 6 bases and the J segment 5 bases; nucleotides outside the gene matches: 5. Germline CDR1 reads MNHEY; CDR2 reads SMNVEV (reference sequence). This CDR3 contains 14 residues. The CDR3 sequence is CASRRTGGVETQYF. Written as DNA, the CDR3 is TGTGCCAGCAGGCGGACAGGGGGCGTGGAGACCCAGTACTTC.

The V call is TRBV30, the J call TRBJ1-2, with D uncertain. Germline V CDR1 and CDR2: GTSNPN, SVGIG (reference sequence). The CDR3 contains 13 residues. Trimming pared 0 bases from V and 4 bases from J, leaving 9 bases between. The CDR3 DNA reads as TGTGCCTGGAGTGTACTGTCAGGCTATGGCTACACCTTC. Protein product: CAWSVLSGYGYTF.